The rows below give T cell receptor beta chains drawn from one sample of a study of identical twins. MiXCR was run by TCRdb on the 5' RACE reads, yielding one entry per CDR3 protein. Of 650,000 to 750,000 distinct CDR3 sequences listed, over 20% are singletons. The same specimen was also included in a second study, on T cells expressing NK-cell markers.

Source material: PBMCs. These receptors were collected from a woman under 30 in good health. Each CDR3 is given with its conserved first and last residue. D genes are given only for firm matches. Clone size is stated in some rows and not others, as once, few, many or a class when expanded.

D gene,clone size,V gene,J gene,CDR3 protein,CDR3 DNA
NA,few,TRBV20-1,TRBJ1-2,CSATLLGYGYTF,TGCAGTGCTACCCTTTTAGGCTATGGCTACACCTTC
NA,NA,TRBV20-1,TRBJ1-5,CSARDTAESNQPQHF,TGCAGTGCTAGAGATACAGCCGAAAGCAATCAGCCCCAGCATTTT
TRBD1,many,TRBV7-2,TRBJ2-2,CASSSDRATGELFF,TGTGCCAGCAGCTCGGACAGGGCTACCGGGGAGCTGTTTTTT
TRBD2,few,TRBV20-1,TRBJ2-1,CSARDPSASGGLINEQFF,TGCAGTGCTAGAGATCCTTCGGCTAGCGGGGGGTTAATCAATGAGCAGTTCTTC
NA,few,TRBV11-2,TRBJ2-1,CASSYLTGTAPDNEQFF,TGTGCCAGCAGCTATCTTACCGGGACTGCTCCCGACAATGAGCAGTTCTTC
NA,NA,TRBV5-1,TRBJ2-1,CASSLERKHRYNEQFF,TGCGCCAGCAGCTTGGAGCGAAAACATAGATACAATGAGCAGTTCTTC
TRBD2,NA,TRBV29-1,TRBJ2-1,CSVEFGREEGDEQFF,TGCAGCGTTGAATTCGGGCGGGAGGAAGGAGATGAGCAGTTCTTC
NA,once,TRBV14,TRBJ2-5,CASSLGTLETQYF,TGTGCCAGCAGCCTAGGGACCTTAGAGACCCAGTACTTC
TRBD2,many,TRBV10-3,TRBJ2-3,CASTGTSGSTDTQYF,TGTGCCAGCACCGGGACTAGCGGGAGCACAGATACGCAGTATTTT
NA,few,TRBV7-9,TRBJ1-1,CASSLDGEAFF,TGTGCCAGCAGCTTGGACGGAGAAGCTTTCTTT
TRBD2,NA,TRBV20-1,TRBJ2-3,CSARLAGVLDTQYF,TGCAGTGCTAGACTAGCGGGAGTTTTAGATACGCAGTATTTT
NA,NA,TRBV7-2,TRBJ2-1,CASSDASHEQFF,TGTGCCAGCAGCGACGCCAGCCATGAGCAGTTCTTC
NA,few,TRBV20-1,TRBJ2-7,CSASPGSRGEQYF,TGCAGTGCTAGCCCGGGCTCACGAGGGGAGCAGTACTTC
TRBD1,NA,TRBV29-1,TRBJ1-4,CSVSRTGRDEKLFF,TGCAGCGTTTCCCGGACAGGGCGGGATGAAAAACTGTTTTTT
NA,few,TRBV10-3,TRBJ1-2,CAIRLQGNYGYTF,TGTGCCATACGACTACAGGGCAACTATGGCTACACCTTC
TRBD2,NA,TRBV14,TRBJ2-1,CASSLTLGLAGPKQFF,TGTGCCAGCAGCCTAACACTGGGACTAGCGGGACCCAAGCAGTTCTTC
NA,NA,TRBV6-1,TRBJ2-3,CASSQGTRVSTDTQYF,TGTGCCAGCAGTCAAGGGACGCGGGTGAGCACAGATACGCAGTATTTT
NA,NA,TRBV4-3,TRBJ2-7,CASSQDNTGGNEQYF,TGCGCCAGCAGCCAAGATAACACAGGAGGCAACGAGCAGTACTTC
NA,NA,TRBV5-1,TRBJ2-2,CASSSGQYLPGELFF,TGCGCCAGCAGCTCAGGACAGTATCTGCCCGGGGAGCTGTTTTTT
TRBD2,few,TRBV6-1,TRBJ2-7,CASSAGLGGNWYF,TGTGCCAGCAGTGCGGGACTAGGGGGAAATTGGTACTTC
TRBD2,NA,TRBV2,TRBJ2-7,CARGTSGEQYF,TGTGCCAGAGGGACTAGCGGTGAGCAGTACTTC
NA,NA,TRBV7-2,TRBJ2-1,CASSLNSPGGEQFF,TGTGCCAGCAGCTTAAATTCCCCGGGTGGTGAGCAGTTCTTC